These 6 T cell receptor beta chains were sequenced from one sample in a study of T cell changes during pregnancy in multiple sclerosis. Some clones are missing from TCRdb's copy, which holds only in-frame ones; the method was immunoSEQ multiplex PCR. This sample has tens of thousands of clones, with roughly 93% found just once. The sequences come from peripheral blood, collected in the first trimester of pregnancy. The receptors come from a female donor with multiple sclerosis, enrolled in a pregnancy study.

The V gene is TRBV2, the J gene TRBJ2-4, with 10 nucleotides matching TRBD2. The trim removed 2 bases at V and 0 bases at J, leaving 4 bases unmatched. The CDR3 extends over 17 amino acids. Germline loops: CDR1 SNHLY, CDR2 FYNNEI. CDR3 loop: CASSELAGALAKNIQYF. The CDR3 DNA reads as TGTGCCAGCAGTGAACTAGCGGGAGCCCTAGCCAAAAACATTCAGTACTTC.

The chain employs TRBV28 and TRBJ1-1; a possible D gene is TRBD1 (5 bases). The germline gives CDR1 MDHEN, CDR2 SYDVKM. Trimming left V 4 bases short and J 4 bases short, with 7 bases between. The CDR3 runs 12 residues. This CDR3 is CASSSRGTEAFF. CDR3 sequence (DNA): TGTGCCAGCAGTTCAAGGGGCACTGAAGCTTTCTTT.

This chain joins TRBV23-1 and TRBJ2-1, with no clear D. TRBV23-1 is flagged as an ORF with uncertain function. This CDR3 is 13 amino acids long. Trimming left V 3 bases short and J 6 bases short, with 9 bases between. The CDR3 DNA follows: TGCGCCAGCAGTCAGTATCGGGTCAATGAGCAGTTCTTC. Protein: CASSQYRVNEQFF.

The chain uses TRBV27 and TRBJ2-5, with 8 bases identical to TRBD1. Trimming took 7 bases from V and 5 from J; bases not matched to a gene: 9. The CDR3 runs 14 residues. Germline CDR1 MNHEY, CDR2 SMNVEV (reference sequence). CDR3 in amino acids: CASKISGGLETQYF. In nucleotides, the CDR3 is TGTGCCAGCAAGATCTCAGGGGGCCTGGAGACCCAGTACTTC.

The rearrangement uses TRBV13 and TRBJ1-4; D gene unclear. Germline V gives CDR1 PRHDT, CDR2 FYEKMQ (reference sequence). With 3 bases removed from V and 6 bases from J, the gap between germline ends came to 11 bases. The CDR3 has 14 amino acids. For the CDR3, the DNA is TGTGCCAGCAGCTTCCCGGGTGAGGATGAAAAACTGTTTTTT. Translation gives CASSFPGEDEKLFF.

This chain uses TRBV4-2 with TRBJ2-1; perhaps TRBD2 as D (5 bases). Trimming left V 5 bases short and J 8 bases short, with 22 bases between. Germline V gives CDR1 LGHNA, CDR2 YNFKEQ. This CDR3 spans 16 amino acids. The CDR3 loop reads CASSKRADTGFDEQFF. In DNA form, the CDR3 reads TGTGCCAGCAGCAAGAGGGCAGATACGGGCTTTGATGAGCAGTTCTTC.